The clone carrying this T cell receptor beta chain was counted ten times or more. Antigen: not known. This beta chain is a stray sequence in a library constructed for alpha chains; its clone size is not meaningful. Time point given: sample taken at primary tumor resection. A total of fewer than 80 untreated early-stage non-small cell lung cancer patients served as donors. Tumor, nontumor lung or frozen PBMC supplied whole RNA, sequenced without sorting. Via MiXCR, TCRdb re-called the 5' RACE reads, giving one row per CDR3 protein. The table shows around 11,000 distinct CDR3 sequences, with around 8.3% occurring only once. This specimen belongs to a study of spatial heterogeneity in lung cancer. Turning to the study itself: Tumor regions showed TCR transcript counts that correlated strongly with a T cell module score from matched bulk RNA-seq. General study points: Intratumoral expanded alpha and beta TCR counts were found to track tumor mutation counts.

V shed 4 bases and J 8 bases; nucleotides not matched to a gene: 12. The CDR3 runs to 16 residues. The V gene's germline CDR1 is SGHRS and CDR2 YFSETQ. This clonotype originated in a female donor with early-stage non-small cell lung cancer. The V call is TRBV5-1, the J call TRBJ1-2; 12 bases align to TRBD1. Sequencing was performed on lung tumor tissue, taken at surgery. CDR3 nucleotide sequence: TGCGCCAGCAGCCTAGCTCCGGGACAGGGGGCGTTGGGCTACACCTTC. Protein sequence: CASSLAPGQGALGYTF.